The clone carrying this TCR beta chain was seen a single time. Its target is not known. With random hexamers, about 0.45 to 1 ug RNA was reverse transcribed. It was immunoSEQ multiplex PCR that amplified TCR beta CDR3 across 54 Vbeta and 13 Jbeta. TCRdb reanalysed the immunoSEQ multiplex PCR reads using MiXCR and keeps one entry per CDR3 protein. The data hold over 150,000 distinct CDR3 sequences, with approximately 93% observed a single time. This record belongs to a study of CD8 T cells in Susac syndrome. The CDR3 is made up of 14 amino acids. The V and J ends lost 7 bases and 0 bases respectively, with 9 bases between them. Study results and limitations: The study's TCR sequencing and HLA analysis covered a relatively small number of individuals, and the study acknowledged this.

TCR beta sequencing covered blood CD8+ and CD4+ T cells. Sequenced: CD4+ T cells from PBMCs. The clonotype originates from a human donor with multiple sclerosis. The gene calls are TRBV12-3 or TRBV12-4 and TRBJ1-4; possibly TRBD1 for D (6 bases). The CDR3 here is CASNSGATNEKLFF. CDR3 DNA sequence: TGTGCCAGCAACTCAGGGGCAACTAATGAAAAACTGTTTTTT.